One sample yielded the 17 T cell receptor beta chains listed below, sequenced in a study of control samples from healthy donors and cancer patients. This table comes from immunoSEQ multiplex PCR, and its TCRdb copy is limited to in-frame clones, with some not included. The sample records about 250,000 clones, roughly four fifths being singletons. Sequenced sample: PBMCs. The receptors shown here come from a woman aged 60-75 years with lung cancer.

The chain links TRBV7-9 to TRBJ1-6; D may be TRBD1 (5 bases). The CDR3 runs to 13 residues. The V end was cut by 5 bases, the J end by 9 bases, with 11 bases between. Germline V gene lookup returns CDR1 SEHNR and CDR2 FQNEAQ (reference sequence). CDR3: CASSTKGLSPLHF. The CDR3 DNA follows: TGTGCCAGCAGCACCAAGGGACTTTCACCCCTCCACTTT. Based on the CDR3 plus reference TRBV7-9 and TRBJ1-6, the full variable domain is DTGVSQNPRHKITKRGQNVTFRCDPISEHNRLYWYRQTLGQGPEFLTYFQNEAQLEKSRLLSDRFSAERPKGSFSTLEIQRTEQGDSAMYLCASSTKGLSPLHFGNGTRLTVT.

The CDR3, as DNA: TGTGCCAGCAGCTTTACAGGGAGTTCACCCCTCCACTTT. It is translated as CASSFTGSSPLHF. The chain employs TRBV9 and TRBJ1-6; D may be TRBD1 (6 bases). CDR1 and CDR2 from the germline V gene are SGDLS and YYNGEE. This CDR3 has 13 amino acids. Trimming removed 4 bases from V and 9 bases from J, with 11 bases in between.

The chain employs TRBV11-2 and TRBJ1-3; 10 nucleotides line up with TRBD1. Per the germline V gene, CDR1 is SGHAT and CDR2 is FQNNGV. Losses at the gene ends were 5 bases for V and 2 bases for J; bases not matched to a gene: 6. CDR3 size: 16 residues. CDR3 in amino acids: CASSLTGTGAGNTIYF. CDR3 bases: TGTGCCAGCAGCCTAACCGGGACAGGGGCTGGAAACACCATATATTTT.

This rearrangement joins TRBV28 to TRBJ1-2; D is unclear. Germline V CDR1 and CDR2: MDHEN, SYDVKM. The V end was cut by 7 bases, the J end by 0 bases, with 12 bases between. The CDR3 is made up of 14 amino acids. In DNA form, the CDR3 reads TGTGCCAGCACTCCCCCCGGGGCTAACTATGGCTACACCTTC. Amino acids: CASTPPGANYGYTF.

The chain has TRBV7-2 and TRBJ2-3; 8 bases match TRBD2. V trimming: 7 bases; J trimming: 6 bases; junction bases outside the gene matches: 12. From germline, CDR1 is SGHTA and CDR2 FQGNSA. The CDR3 is 15 residues long. For the CDR3, the DNA is TGTGCCAGCAAGCTTACGGCGGGAGGTACCGATACGCAGTATTTT. This encodes CASKLTAGGTDTQYF. The complete variable domain, with remaining parts taken from reference TRBV7-2 and TRBJ2-3, reads GAGVSQSPSNKVTEKGKDVELRCDPISGHTALYWYRQSLGQGLEFLIYFQGNSAPDKSGLPSDRFSAERTGGSVSTLTIQRTQQEDSAVYLCASKLTAGGTDTQYFGPGTRLTVL.

The chain links TRBV5-1 to TRBJ2-5, with D perhaps matching TRBD1 (6 bases). Trimming left V 3 bases short and J 4 bases short, with 16 bases between. Germline V gene data show CDR1 as SGHRS and CDR2 as YFSETQ. The CDR3 sequence is 15 residues long. CDR3 DNA sequence: TGCGCCAGCAGCTCCTTAGGGGGTACATCAGAGACCCAGTACTTC. This translates into CASSSLGGTSETQYF. Supplemented by reference TRBV5-1 and TRBJ2-5, the full variable domain reads KAGVTQTPRYLIKTRGQQVTLSCSPISGHRSVSWYQQTPGQGLQFLFEYFSETQRNKGNFPGRFSGRQFSNSRSEMNVSTLELGDSALYLCASSSLGGTSETQYFGPGTRLLVL.

V usage is TRBV30 and J usage is TRBJ2-3; 7 nucleotides agree with TRBD2. After removal of 2 bases from V and 0 bases from J, the junction contained 5 bases not matched to a gene. The CDR3 runs to 15 residues. Germline values: CDR1 GTSNPN, CDR2 SVGIG (reference sequence). The CDR3 nucleotides are TGTGCCTGGAGTCCGCTAGCGGTTAGCACAGATACGCAGTATTTT. Protein sequence: CAWSPLAVSTDTQYF.

The chain employs TRBV2 and TRBJ2-1, with 7 bases that match TRBD1. Unmatched junction bases numbered 4, after V lost 4 bases and J lost 7 bases. Germline-derived CDR1 and CDR2 are SNHLY and FYNNEI. The CDR3 has 13 residues. The CDR3 sequence is CASSGSGGNEQFF. The CDR3 coding sequence is TGTGCCAGCAGTGGTTCAGGGGGAAATGAGCAGTTCTTC.

The J gene is TRBJ2-3, the V gene TRBV14; tentatively, D is TRBD2 (5 bases). Germline loops: CDR1 SGHDN, CDR2 FVKESK. The germline V and J ends were trimmed by 8 bases and 0 bases, with 15 bases remaining between them. The CDR3 runs to 15 residues. In DNA form, the CDR3 reads TGTGCCAGCTCGCGAGGGCCCGCTAGCACAGATACGCAGTATTTT. Amino acids: CASSRGPASTDTQYF.

The genes are TRBV4-2 and TRBJ2-1, with D unclear. In germline, CDR1 is LGHNA, CDR2 YNFKEQ. V was trimmed by 4 bases and J by 2 bases, leaving 9 bases between them. The CDR3 has 14 amino acids. The CDR3 loop reads CASSRAETYNEQFF. CDR3 in DNA: TGTGCCAGCAGCCGGGCGGAGACCTACAATGAGCAGTTCTTC.

The chain carries TRBV10-3 and TRBJ2-2; 8 positions agree with TRBD1. This CDR3 spans 16 amino acids. Germline V gives CDR1 ENHRY, CDR2 SYGVKD. V lost 3 bases, J lost 4 bases, and 7 bases stayed unmatched. This CDR3 reads CAISERTGPLTGELFF. CDR3 DNA: TGTGCCATCAGTGAACGGACAGGGCCCCTCACCGGGGAGCTGTTTTTT.

The rearrangement joins TRBV7-8 to TRBJ2-3; no clear D gene. Germline V gene lookup returns CDR1 SGHVS and CDR2 FQNEAQ. The CDR3 spans 14 residues. Trimming cost V 4 bases and J 2 bases, with 10 bases left between them. The chain's CDR3 is CASSSPWITDTQYF. CDR3 DNA: TGTGCCAGCAGCTCCCCCTGGATCACAGATACGCAGTATTTT.

V and J are TRBV30 and TRBJ1-2; D is perhaps TRBD1 (6 bases). V was clipped by 3 bases and J by 8 bases, with 16 bases between them. The CDR3 loop spans 13 amino acids. Germline CDR1 and CDR2: GTSNPN and SVGIG (reference sequence). CDR3 residues: CAWSLDSRSGYTF. In DNA form, the CDR3 reads TGTGCCTGGAGCCTGGACAGTCGAAGCGGCTACACCTTC.

The chain joins TRBV10-3 to TRBJ1-2; TRBD1 might be the D (5 bases). V was pared by 4 bases and J by 4 bases, with 13 bases between. Germline V CDR1 and CDR2: ENHRY, SYGVKD. This CDR3 has 14 residues. CDR3 in amino acids: CAISGDSLSYGYTF. CDR3 in DNA: TGTGCCATCAGTGGAGACAGCCTTTCCTATGGCTACACCTTC.

The J gene is TRBJ2-2, the V gene TRBV4-2; the D gene could be TRBD1 or TRBD2 (6 bases each). Germline V gene sequence: CDR1 LGHNA, CDR2 YNFKEQ. This CDR3 has 16 amino acids. V was shortened by 3 bases and J by 2 bases, with 13 bases between the two germline ends. The CDR3 coding sequence is TGTGCCAGCAGCCAGGAGGGGACAATAAACACCGGGGAGCTGTTTTTT. This sequence encodes CASSQEGTINTGELFF.

This clone occurred a few times. This sequence joins TRBV19 and TRBJ1-3; D not certain. The length of the CDR3 is 16 residues. The germline V gene encodes CDR1 LNHDA and CDR2 SQIVND (reference sequence). The germline V and J ends were trimmed by 1 base and 0 bases, with 10 bases remaining between them. The CDR3 DNA reads as TGTGCCAGTAGTATAGGTGCCGCGAGCTCTGGAAACACCATATATTTT. It codes for CASSIGAASSGNTIYF.

This chain links TRBV24-1 with TRBJ2-7, with 7 bases lining up with TRBD1. CDR1 is KGHDR and CDR2 is SFDVKD in the germline V gene. The CDR3 totals 12 residues. The V gene end was trimmed by 9 bases and the J gene end by 5 bases; junction bases not matched to a gene: 6. The CDR3 DNA reads TGTGCCACCGAGGGGGCCACGGACGAGCAGTACTTC. It is translated as CATEGATDEQYF.